These 8 T cell receptor beta chains came from one sample sequenced in a study of long-term antiretroviral therapy in people with HIV. Runs used v3.0 of the immunoSEQ assay and were done at survey level. The protocol was immunoSEQ multiplex PCR, while the TCRdb copy is restricted to in-frame clones and leaves out a portion. This sample has approximately 22,000 clones; less than 85% occur once, and the top ten carry 15% to 20%. The input for sequencing was unsorted PBMCs, taken 0.5 years before starting antiretroviral therapy. All receptors derive from a man aged 40-49 years with HIV.

This clone was picked up one time. This chain connects TRBV7-2 to TRBJ2-7; no clear D gene. Germline V gives CDR1 SGHTA, CDR2 FQGNSA. Trimming left V 1 base short and J 0 bases short, with 7 bases between. The CDR3 runs to 14 residues. The chain's CDR3 is CASSLGPVSYEQYF. The CDR3 DNA sequence: TGTGCCAGCAGCTTAGGTCCAGTCTCCTACGAGCAGTACTTC.

This rearrangement joins TRBV7-2 to TRBJ2-7; a possible D gene is TRBD1 (6 bases). The CDR3 runs 14 residues. CDR1 and CDR2 (germline): SGHTA, FQGNSA. The V and J ends lost 1 base and 6 bases respectively, with 13 bases between them. In nucleotides, the CDR3 is TGTGCCAGCAGCTTAGTTCCAGGGGAACGCGAGCAGTACTTC. Protein product: CASSLVPGEREQYF.

The count of this clone is one. The rearrangement links TRBV7-9 to TRBJ1-2; TRBD1 aligns across 8 bases. With V trimmed by 10 bases and J by 0 bases, 7 bases remained unmatched. The CDR3 length is 14 residues. Germline CDR1 reads SEHNR; CDR2 reads FQNEAQ (reference sequence). The CDR3 bases are TGTGCCACCCGGGGACAGGAGACTAACTATGGCTACACCTTC. Its translation: CATRGQETNYGYTF.

V usage is TRBV23-1 and J usage is TRBJ2-7, with TRBD1 identical over 7 bases. TRBV23-1 is reported as an ORF; its role is uncertain. The CDR3 has 19 amino acids. V trimming: 4 bases; J trimming: 4 bases; junction bases outside the gene matches: 22. The CDR3 DNA reads as TGCGCCAGCAGTCCGCCAACCCGCTGGGACAGCCCCTTAGAGTACGAGCAGTACTTC. Its translation: CASSPPTRWDSPLEYEQYF.

V and J are TRBV7-2 and TRBJ1-2, with D possibly being TRBD1 (5 bases). V was clipped by 4 bases and J by 3 bases, with 12 bases between them. This CDR3 has 14 amino acids. Germline CDR1 is SGHTA and CDR2 is FQGNSA. The CDR3 reads CASSSGESHYGYTF. CDR3 coding DNA: TGTGCCAGCAGCTCGGGGGAGTCGCACTATGGCTACACCTTC.

CDR3 in DNA: TGTGCCAGCTCACCACGGGGACAGGGCAACACCATATATTTT. Translation: CASSPRGQGNTIYF. This chain uses TRBV18 with TRBJ1-3; TRBD1 matches 9 bases. CDR3 length equals 14 residues. Germline V gene lookup returns CDR1 KGHSH and CDR2 LQKENI. Unmatched junction bases numbered 2, after V lost 1 base and J lost 7 bases.

V gene TRBV20-1 combines with J gene TRBJ2-3; D call uncertain. The CDR3 has 11 residues. Trimming stripped 5 bases from V and 4 bases from J, with 7 bases between. CDR1 and CDR2 from the germline V gene are DFQATT and SNEGSKA (reference sequence). CDR3 nucleotides: TGCAGTGCTCCCCGGGCAGATACGCAGTATTTT. It translates to CSAPRADTQYF.

The chain uses TRBV6-5 and TRBJ1-3; D unclear. V dropped 6 bases and J dropped 0 bases, with 9 bases sitting between them. In germline, CDR1 is MNHEY, CDR2 SVGAGI. CDR3 size: 14 residues. CDR3 sequence (DNA): TGTGCCAGCAGGAGTGGTGTCTCTGGAAACACCATATATTTT. Its translation is CASRSGVSGNTIYF.